The next 3 T cell receptor beta chains were all read from a single sample in a study of human T cells and chemical hapten exposure. MiXCR, applied by TCRdb to the RACE reads, yields one record per CDR3 protein. The sample consists of fewer than 500,000 distinct CDR3 sequences, approximately 4.4% of them appearing once. This sample's time point: patch test 1, 2 weeks after DPC sensitization. Indicated treatment: therapeutic diphenylcyclopropenone sensitization with weekly scalp DPC. Sequencing was performed on whole blood, taken in connection with sensitization to the hapten diphenylcyclopropenone (DPC). These receptors all come from a woman aged 45 to 65 with alopecia areata. Some clones in this sample may be carry-over from other donors' samples.

Ten or more counts support this clonotype. V is TRBV20-1 and J is TRBJ2-4; D remains unclear. V was pared by 2 bases and J by 3 bases, with 14 bases between. Germline values: CDR1 DFQATT, CDR2 SNEGSKA (reference sequence). The CDR3 runs to 15 residues. In DNA form, the CDR3 reads TGCAGTGCTAGATCAATCGACGGAGACAAAAACATTCAGTACTTC. It yields the protein CSARSIDGDKNIQYF.

The chain links TRBV27 to TRBJ1-6, with D possibly TRBD1 on 5 matching bases. The CDR3 runs to 14 residues. The ends were cut back, 9 bases at V and 6 bases at J, with 15 bases in the middle. The germline gives CDR1 MNHEY, CDR2 SMNVEV (reference sequence). CDR3 sequence: CARGTEDFNSPLHF. CDR3 sequence (DNA): TGTGCCAGGGGGACCGAGGATTTTAATTCACCCCTCCACTTT.

The sample holds many counts of this clonotype. The rearrangement links TRBV6-5 to TRBJ2-7; weak D call: TRBD2 (6 bases). This CDR3 comprises 11 residues. Germline V lookup: CDR1 MNHEY, CDR2 SVGAGI. Deletions cut 1 base from V and 10 bases from J, with 8 bases between. The CDR3 protein is CASSYWEEQYF. The CDR3 coding sequence is TGTGCCAGCAGTTACTGGGAGGAACAGTACTTC.